Following are 21 T cell receptor beta chains from one sample sequenced in a study of PD-L1 blockade in urothelial cancer. Repertoires were generated with immunoSEQ multiplex PCR, while TCRdb's copy carries only in-frame clones and drops some. The sample lists about 110,000 clones, approximately 85% occurring once. The sequencing here drew on PBMCs, taken around atezolizumab (anti-PD-L1) treatment. Receptor source: a man between 45 and 60 years old with urothelial cancer.

V usage is TRBV28 and J usage is TRBJ2-3, with 12 bases lining up with TRBD2. The germline V gene encodes CDR1 MDHEN and CDR2 SYDVKM. V shed 6 bases and J 7 bases; nucleotides not matched to a gene: 5. This CDR3 spans 14 amino acids. DNA for the CDR3: TGTGCCAGCAGCTCTAGCGGGAGGGGGAATACGCAGTATTTT. Protein product: CASSSSGRGNTQYF.

V and J are TRBV15 and TRBJ2-4; possible D gene TRBD1, 6 bases. The CDR3 length is 15 residues. With 0 bases removed from V and 6 bases from J, the gap between germline ends came to 12 bases. CDR1 and CDR2 from the germline V gene are LNHNV and YYDKDF (reference sequence). Here the CDR3 DNA reads TGTGCCACCAGCAGAGATGGGGACAAAGGAAACATTCAGTACTTC. Amino acids: CATSRDGDKGNIQYF.

V usage is TRBV7-8 and J usage is TRBJ2-5; 7 positions match TRBD1. V lost 3 bases and J lost 2; bases outside the gene matches: 6. The CDR3 has 15 residues. Germline values: CDR1 SGHVS, CDR2 FQNEAQ. The CDR3 coding sequence is TGTGCCAGCAGCTTGATAGGGACAGATCAAGAGACCCAGTACTTC. Its translation: CASSLIGTDQETQYF. Complete variable domain (other parts from reference TRBV7-8 and TRBJ2-5): GAGVSQSPRYKVAKRGQDVALRCDPISGHVSLFWYQQALGQGPEFLTYFQNEAQLDKSGLPSDRFFAERPEGSVSTLKIQRTQQEDSAVYLCASSLIGTDQETQYFGPGTRLLVL.

The chain links TRBV19 to TRBJ2-2; 9 bases agree with TRBD2. The CDR3 is 15 amino acids. Germline V gene data show CDR1 as LNHDA and CDR2 as SQIVND (reference sequence). V was clipped by 7 bases and J by 2 bases; unmatched bases: 5. The CDR3, as DNA: TGTGCCAGTATTCGTAGCGGGAGAAACACCGGGGAGCTGTTTTTT. Protein sequence: CASIRSGRNTGELFF.

The rearrangement uses TRBV28 and TRBJ1-5, with 8 bases that match TRBD1. The CDR3 is made up of 15 amino acids. V was pared by 6 bases and J by 2 bases, with 6 bases of the junction left unmatched. Germline V gene sequence: CDR1 MDHEN, CDR2 SYDVKM. This chain's CDR3 is CASSPGTGGNQPQHF. DNA for the CDR3: TGTGCCAGCAGCCCCGGGACAGGAGGCAATCAGCCCCAGCATTTT.

The chain recombines TRBV19 with TRBJ1-6, with D unresolved. CDR3 length: 14 residues. Germline assignment: CDR1 LNHDA and CDR2 SQIVND (reference sequence). The V gene lost 8 bases and the J gene lost 6 bases, with 14 bases spanning the gap. Written as DNA, the CDR3 is TGTGCCAGTGGGATGGCAGGAGGTAATTCACCCCTCCACTTT. Residues: CASGMAGGNSPLHF.

This chain uses TRBV28 with TRBJ1-6; no firm D call. The germline V gene has CDR1 MDHEN and CDR2 SYDVKM. The CDR3 contains 16 residues. The germline V and J ends were trimmed by 4 bases and 3 bases, with 13 bases remaining between them. In nucleotides, the CDR3 is TGTGCCAGCAGTTCCTCCAGGATCGGCTATAATTCACCCCTCCACTTT. This encodes CASSSSRIGYNSPLHF.

The rearrangement joins TRBV5-4 to TRBJ2-5, with 11 bases aligning to TRBD2. With V trimmed by 4 bases and J by 2 bases, 4 bases remained unmatched. Germline values: CDR1 SGHNT, CDR2 YYREEE (reference sequence). The CDR3 is made up of 15 amino acids. CDR3 protein: CASSAGLAVQETQYF. CDR3 sequence (DNA): TGTGCCAGCAGCGCGGGACTAGCGGTGCAAGAGACCCAGTACTTC.

The chain links TRBV18 to TRBJ1-4, with no clear D. CDR3 length equals 13 residues. CDR1 KGHSH and CDR2 LQKENI come from the germline V gene. Deletions cut 3 bases from V and 8 bases from J, with 10 bases between. CDR3 sequence: CASSPGLEEKLFF. CDR3 nucleotides: TGTGCCAGCTCACCCGGACTCGAGGAAAAACTGTTTTTT.

The chain joins TRBV6-5 to TRBJ1-1; TRBD1 agrees at 9 bases. The trim removed 7 bases at V and 3 bases at J, leaving 6 bases unmatched. The CDR3 is made up of 14 amino acids. Germline lookup yields CDR1 MNHEY and CDR2 SVGAGI. The CDR3 reads CASMGDRVYTEAFF. Written as DNA, the CDR3 is TGTGCCAGCATGGGGGACAGGGTCTACACTGAAGCTTTCTTT.

This sequence joins TRBV4-1 and TRBJ2-7; 14 bases fit TRBD2. With V trimmed by 2 bases and J by 1 base, 4 bases remained unmatched. The V gene's germline CDR1 is MGHRA and CDR2 YSYEKL. CDR3 length: 17 amino acids. For the CDR3, the DNA is TGCGCCAGCAGCCAACTGACTAGCGGGAGGGGATCCTACGAGCAGTACTTC. It encodes CASSQLTSGRGSYEQYF.

This chain connects TRBV28 to TRBJ1-1; 7 nucleotides agree with TRBD1. The CDR3 consists of 14 residues. V gave up 6 bases and J gave up 0 bases; unmatched junction bases: 4. Germline loops: CDR1 MDHEN, CDR2 SYDVKM. Here the CDR3 reads CASSVTGVNTEAFF. The CDR3 DNA is TGTGCCAGCAGCGTAACAGGGGTGAACACTGAAGCTTTCTTT.

J is TRBJ2-7 and V is TRBV28; D may be TRBD2 (6 bases). Germline V gene sequence: CDR1 MDHEN, CDR2 SYDVKM. V lost 6 bases to trimming and J lost 0 bases, with 12 bases between them. This CDR3 is built from 14 residues. CDR3 DNA sequence: TGTGCCAGCAGGGGGAGCGGGTTCTCCTACGAGCAGTACTTC. Protein product: CASRGSGFSYEQYF.

This clone was observed a single time. CDR3 protein: CASSAGQGNTGELFF. The CDR3 DNA is TGTGCCAGCAGCGCCGGACAGGGGAACACCGGGGAGCTGTTTTTT. The chain employs TRBV11-2 and TRBJ2-2; TRBD1 matches at 8 bases. CDR3 size: 15 residues. CDR1 SGHAT and CDR2 FQNNGV come from the germline V gene. Germline trimming cut 5 bases from V and 1 base from J; bases unmatched to any gene: 3.

V is TRBV7-9 and J is TRBJ2-1; D uncertain. Trimming removed 5 bases at V and 3 bases at J, with 5 bases between. The CDR3 extends over 12 amino acids. Germline V gives CDR1 SEHNR, CDR2 FQNEAQ (reference sequence). The chain's CDR3 is CASSPNYNEQFF. The CDR3 nucleotides read TGTGCCAGCAGCCCAAACTACAATGAGCAGTTCTTC.

This clone was seen more than once but under ten times. This chain links TRBV7-3 with TRBJ2-1; 7 bases map to TRBD2. Germline V lookup: CDR1 SGHTA, CDR2 FQGTGA. CDR3 length equals 15 residues. V trimming: 5 bases; J trimming: 3 bases; junction bases outside the gene matches: 7. The CDR3 region is CASSPTSRDYNEQFF. DNA for the CDR3: TGTGCCAGCAGCCCGACTAGCCGAGACTACAATGAGCAGTTCTTC.

J is TRBJ2-1 and V is TRBV14; 7 positions agree with TRBD1. The CDR3 covers 14 residues. Losses at the gene ends were 4 bases for V and 3 bases for J; bases not matched to a gene: 3. Per the germline V gene, CDR1 is SGHDN and CDR2 is FVKESK. In nucleotides, the CDR3 is TGTGCCAGCAGCCCCACAGGGGTCTACAATGAGCAGTTCTTC. Protein product: CASSPTGVYNEQFF.

The V call is TRBV19, the J call TRBJ2-3; TRBD1 agrees at 8 bases. The germline V gene encodes CDR1 LNHDA and CDR2 SQIVND (reference sequence). The CDR3 contains 14 residues. V gave up 7 bases and J gave up 1 base; unmatched junction bases: 4. Here the CDR3 reads CASTPGGGTDTQYF. CDR3 nucleotide sequence: TGTGCCAGTACCCCAGGGGGCGGCACAGATACGCAGTATTTT. The full variable domain, completed using reference TRBV19 and TRBJ2-3, is DGGITQSPKYLFRKEGQNVTLSCEQNLNHDAMYWYRQDPGQGLRLIYYSQIVNDFQKGDIAEGYSVSREKKESFPLTVTSAQKNPTAFYLCASTPGGGTDTQYFGPGTRLTVL.

The genes are TRBV5-1 and TRBJ2-1, with TRBD1 matching over 7 bases. This CDR3 has 14 residues. In germline, CDR1 is SGHRS, CDR2 YFSETQ. Trimming took 5 bases from V and 3 from J; bases not matched to a gene: 5. CDR3 residues: CASRSSGGYNEQFF. CDR3 DNA: TGCGCCAGCAGATCGTCAGGGGGCTACAATGAGCAGTTCTTC.

V usage is TRBV30 and J usage is TRBJ1-6, with 8 bases matching TRBD1. CDR3 size: 13 residues. V shed 6 bases, J shed 7 bases, and the junction held 5 bases outside the gene matches. Germline assignment: CDR1 GTSNPN and CDR2 SVGIG (reference sequence). The CDR3 region is CACGQGGNSPLHF. CDR3 DNA: TGTGCCTGTGGACAGGGAGGAAATTCACCCCTCCACTTT.

The chain joins TRBV2 to TRBJ2-1; 15 positions agree with TRBD2. The CDR3 covers 18 residues. Germline-derived CDR1 and CDR2 are SNHLY and FYNNEI. The junction had 13 bases not matched to a gene; V was cut back by 7 bases and J by 6 bases. Here the CDR3 DNA reads TGTGCCAGCAAAGAGGGACTAGCGGGAGGATCCGGGCCCAATGAGCAGTTCTTC. This sequence encodes CASKEGLAGGSGPNEQFF.